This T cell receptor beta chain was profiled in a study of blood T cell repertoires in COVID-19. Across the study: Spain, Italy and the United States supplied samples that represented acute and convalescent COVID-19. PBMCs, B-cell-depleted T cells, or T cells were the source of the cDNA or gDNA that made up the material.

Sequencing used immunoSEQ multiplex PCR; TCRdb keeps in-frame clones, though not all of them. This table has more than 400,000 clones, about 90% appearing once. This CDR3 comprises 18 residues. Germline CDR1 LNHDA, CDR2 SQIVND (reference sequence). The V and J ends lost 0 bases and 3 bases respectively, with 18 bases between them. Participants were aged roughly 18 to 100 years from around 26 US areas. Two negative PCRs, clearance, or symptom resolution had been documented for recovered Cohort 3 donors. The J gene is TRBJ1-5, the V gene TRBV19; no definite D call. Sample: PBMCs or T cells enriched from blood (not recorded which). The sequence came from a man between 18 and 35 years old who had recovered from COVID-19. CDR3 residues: CASSIDQGGRAINQPQHF. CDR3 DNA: TGTGCCAGTAGTATAGATCAAGGAGGGAGGGCCATCAATCAGCCCCAGCATTTT.